This record looks at one T cell receptor (beta chain) sequence and its context. Its antigen remains unidentified. The record originates from a study of cytomegalovirus exposure and HLA in healthy donors. Study outcomes and limitations: As a later analysis showed, a missense DCLRE1C variant was linked to trimming of TCR beta V- and J-genes. Sequences of the TCR beta chain were said to predict the HLA-A and HLA-B alleles of most subjects accurately. It was likely that a cluster of highly shared sequence variants was a sequencing artifact.

Everyone who donated was a healthy bone marrow donor. The PCR had 60 Vbeta and 13 Jbeta primers. Produced via immunoSEQ multiplex PCR; TCRdb's table is partial and in-frame only. The sample carries roughly 170,000 clones, under 90% recorded once. Source material: PBMCs. The clonotype originates from a male donor in good health and CMV-seronegative.

This chain's CDR3 is CASSATNYGYTF. The DNA for the CDR3 is TGTGCCAGCAGCGCTACTAACTATGGCTACACCTTC. The chain has TRBV9 and TRBJ1-2; D gene unclear. CDR3 length: 12 amino acids. CDR1 SGDLS and CDR2 YYNGEE come from the germline V gene. V lost 3 bases to trimming and J lost 0 bases, with 3 bases between them.